This TCR beta chain originates from a study of CXCR3-negative and CXCR3-positive naive CD8 T cells (dated by TCRdb to about 2019). As for the study more broadly: In total, some 150 million TRB reads were obtained, corresponding to roughly 1.5 +/- 0.3 million reads per library. TRBV-TRBJ cluster analysis included naive subsets from a handful of donors and memory cells from 3 donors. The diversity and physicochemical repertoire analyses included under 12 donors pooled from two independent experiments.

For each CD8+ T cell subset, flow sorting was done in triplicate, and a few hundred thousand cells per subset went directly into RLT lysis buffer. To exclude memory contaminants, naive CD8+ T cells were stringently defined as CD45RO-CCR7+CD27+CD95-. Peripheral blood mononuclear cells were isolated from buffy coats using standard density gradient centrifugation. A FACSAria III was used to flow-sort naive CD8+ T cells into CXCR3-negative and CXCR3-positive populations. Total RNA was extracted from sorted cells using an RNeasy Mini Kit. Sequencing was carried out with a NextSeq 550. The Human TCR Profiling Kit (MiLaboratory) was used to prepare UMI-labeled 5' RACE TRB cDNA libraries. cDNA synthesis used the entire amount of extracted RNA, and PCR amplification then used the entire amount of cDNA produced. Libraries were prepared in parallel with an identical number of PCR cycles. Concerning the study's data processing: With a requirement of at least two reads per UMI, MIGEC and MiXCR extracted about 50,000 +/- 10,000 unique UMI-labeled TRB cDNA molecules per library. Each library averaged approximately 40,000 +/- 10,000 functional in-frame TRB CDR3 nucleotide clonotypes without stop codons. After downsampling to 5000 UMI-labeled TRB molecules per sample, diversity metrics such as normalized Shannon-Wiener and Chao1 were calculated in VDJtools. VDJtools computed clonotype-size-weighted physicochemical properties of the central five CDR3 residues: interaction energy, strength, volume and Kidera factor 4. Following TCRdb reprocessing, every CDR3 protein sequence forms one entry, and DNA is not provided. The V and J calls come from TCRdb's annotation, not from the publication. The table for this sample lists 90,000 to 95,000 distinct CDR3 sequences. The leading ten clones occupy around 1.5% of the sample.

For this clonotype: Its antigen remains unidentified.

Per the germline V gene, LGHNA is the CDR1 and YSLEER is the CDR2. Including the terminal cysteine and phenylalanine, the CDR3 comprises 16 residues. No DNA appears here. What the study reported, not specific to this receptor: Repertoire diversity was comparably high in both naive subsets but much lower in memory CD8+ T cells. Naive CXCR3-negative and CXCR3-positive cells from the same donor showed similar TRBV-TRBJ usage, whereas memory cells showed distinct patterns. Because surface CD5, which is linked to self-reactivity in mice, was comparable between the naive subsets, TCR interaction strength was also inferred from TRB CDR3 physicochemical properties. CXCR3 expression partially decreased after cryopreservation, so most assays used freshly isolated PBMCs. Compared with CXCR3-negative naive cells, CXCR3-positive naive cells had TRB CDR3s with higher hydrophobicity (lower Kidera factor 4), lower energy, and higher strength and volume indices.

The sequence was collected from a human donor in good health. Some clones in this sample may be carry-over from other donors' samples. This receptor chain uses TRBV4-3 and TRBJ2-1; the D call from TCRdb, TRBD2, cannot be confirmed without DNA. The sequencing input was naive CXCR3- CD8+ T cells from blood. The cell subset or site label here, explained by the study, means: CD45RO-CCR7+CD27+CD95- naive CD8+ T cells lacking CXCR3 (TNR3-). The encoded CDR3 is CASSQTSGLAGDEQFF.